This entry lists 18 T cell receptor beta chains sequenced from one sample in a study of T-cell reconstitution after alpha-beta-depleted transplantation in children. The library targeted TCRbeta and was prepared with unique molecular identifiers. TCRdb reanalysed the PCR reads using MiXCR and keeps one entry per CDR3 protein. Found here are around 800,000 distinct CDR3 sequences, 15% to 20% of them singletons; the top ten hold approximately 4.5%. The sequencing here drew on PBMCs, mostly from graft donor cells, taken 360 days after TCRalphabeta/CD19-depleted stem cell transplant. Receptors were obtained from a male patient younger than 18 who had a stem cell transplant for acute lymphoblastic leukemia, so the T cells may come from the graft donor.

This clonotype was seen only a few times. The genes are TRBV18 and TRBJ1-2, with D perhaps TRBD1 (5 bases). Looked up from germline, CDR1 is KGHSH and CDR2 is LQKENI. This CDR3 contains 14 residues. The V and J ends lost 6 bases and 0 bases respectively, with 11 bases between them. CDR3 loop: CASSPGRPNYGYTF. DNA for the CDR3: TGTGCCAGCTCCCCGGGACGGCCTAACTATGGCTACACCTTC.

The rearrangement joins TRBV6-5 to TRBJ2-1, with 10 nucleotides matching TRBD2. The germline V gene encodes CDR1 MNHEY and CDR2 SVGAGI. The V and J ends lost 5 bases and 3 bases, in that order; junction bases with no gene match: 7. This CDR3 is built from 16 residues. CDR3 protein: CASSPVAGGFYNEQFF. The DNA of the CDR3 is TGTGCCAGCAGTCCAGTAGCGGGAGGTTTCTACAATGAGCAGTTCTTC.

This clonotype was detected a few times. CDR3 protein: CSVETGGKGEQYF. The CDR3 DNA reads TGCAGCGTTGAAACAGGGGGCAAGGGCGAGCAGTACTTC. The rearrangement links TRBV29-1 to TRBJ2-7; 9 nucleotides line up with TRBD1. Germline V CDR1 and CDR2: SQVTM, ANQGSEA. The CDR3 is 13 residues long. V dropped 2 bases and J dropped 6; count of bases not matched to a gene: 5.

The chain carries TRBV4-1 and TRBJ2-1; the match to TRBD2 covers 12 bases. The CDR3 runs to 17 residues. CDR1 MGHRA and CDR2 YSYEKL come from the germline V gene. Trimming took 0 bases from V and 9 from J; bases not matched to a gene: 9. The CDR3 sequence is CASSQDVRLAGGVEQFF. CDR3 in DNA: TGCGCCAGCAGCCAAGACGTGCGGCTAGCGGGAGGGGTTGAGCAGTTCTTC.

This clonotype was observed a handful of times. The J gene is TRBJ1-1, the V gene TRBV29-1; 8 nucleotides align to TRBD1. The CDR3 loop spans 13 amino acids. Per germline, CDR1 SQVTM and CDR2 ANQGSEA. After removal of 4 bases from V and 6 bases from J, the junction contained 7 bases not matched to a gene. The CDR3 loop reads CSVAGTGGSEAFF. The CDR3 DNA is TGCAGCGTTGCCGGGACAGGTGGGTCTGAAGCTTTCTTT.

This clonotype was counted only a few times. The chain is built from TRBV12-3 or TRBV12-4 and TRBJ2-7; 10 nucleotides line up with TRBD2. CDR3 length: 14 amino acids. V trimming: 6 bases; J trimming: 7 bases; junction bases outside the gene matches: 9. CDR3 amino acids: CASRKREGRGEQYF. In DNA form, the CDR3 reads TGTGCCAGCAGAAAGCGGGAGGGAAGGGGTGAGCAGTACTTC.

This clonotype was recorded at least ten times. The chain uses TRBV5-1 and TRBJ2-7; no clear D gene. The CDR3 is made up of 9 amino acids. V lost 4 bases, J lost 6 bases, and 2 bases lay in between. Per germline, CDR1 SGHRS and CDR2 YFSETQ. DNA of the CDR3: TGCGCCAGCAGCCCCGAGCAGTACTTC. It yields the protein CASSPEQYF.

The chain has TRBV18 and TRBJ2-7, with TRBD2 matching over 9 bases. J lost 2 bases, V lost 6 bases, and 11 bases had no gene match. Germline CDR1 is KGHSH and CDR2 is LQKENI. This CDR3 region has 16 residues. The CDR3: CASSGVAGVSPYEQYF. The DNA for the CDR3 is TGTGCCAGCTCCGGAGTAGCGGGAGTCTCACCCTACGAGCAGTACTTC.

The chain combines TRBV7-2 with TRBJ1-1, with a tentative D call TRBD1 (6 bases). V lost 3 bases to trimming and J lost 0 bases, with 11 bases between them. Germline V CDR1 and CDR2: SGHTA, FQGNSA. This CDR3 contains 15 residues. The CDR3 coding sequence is TGTGCCAGCAGCTTTTACAGGGCCATGAACACTGAAGCTTTCTTT. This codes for CASSFYRAMNTEAFF.

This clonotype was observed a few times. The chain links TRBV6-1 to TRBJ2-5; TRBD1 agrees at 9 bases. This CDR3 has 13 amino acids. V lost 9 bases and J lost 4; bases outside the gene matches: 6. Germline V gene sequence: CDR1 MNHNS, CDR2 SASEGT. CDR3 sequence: CASWTGAGETQYF. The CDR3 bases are TGTGCCAGTTGGACAGGGGCAGGAGAGACCCAGTACTTC.

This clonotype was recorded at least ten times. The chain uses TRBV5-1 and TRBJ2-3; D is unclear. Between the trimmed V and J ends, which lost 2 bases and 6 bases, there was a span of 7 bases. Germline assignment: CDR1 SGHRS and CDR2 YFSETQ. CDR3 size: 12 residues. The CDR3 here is CASSLDPDTQYF. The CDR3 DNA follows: TGCGCCAGCAGCTTAGACCCCGATACGCAGTATTTT.

CDR3 protein: CATSDLGWGSGTGELFF. The CDR3 DNA sequence: TGTGCCACCAGTGATTTGGGTTGGGGGAGTGGCACCGGGGAGCTGTTTTTT. V and J are TRBV24-1 and TRBJ2-2; D may be TRBD1 or TRBD2 (5 bases each). This CDR3 is 17 amino acids long. Germline CDR1 reads KGHDR; CDR2 reads SFDVKD. V lost 0 bases, J lost 4 bases, and 14 bases lay in between.

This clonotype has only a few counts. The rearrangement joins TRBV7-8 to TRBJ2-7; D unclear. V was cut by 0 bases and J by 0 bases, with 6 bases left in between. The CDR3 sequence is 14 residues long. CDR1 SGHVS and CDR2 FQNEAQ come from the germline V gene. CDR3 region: CASSLAKSSYEQYF. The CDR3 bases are TGTGCCAGCAGCTTAGCGAAGAGCTCCTACGAGCAGTACTTC.

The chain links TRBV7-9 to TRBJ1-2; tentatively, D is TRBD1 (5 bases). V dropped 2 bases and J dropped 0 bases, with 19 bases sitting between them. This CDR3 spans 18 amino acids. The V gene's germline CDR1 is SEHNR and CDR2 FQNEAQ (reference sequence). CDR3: CASSLYNRQLTPNYGYTF. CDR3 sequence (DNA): TGTGCCAGCAGCTTATACAACCGACAGCTAACCCCTAACTATGGCTACACCTTC.

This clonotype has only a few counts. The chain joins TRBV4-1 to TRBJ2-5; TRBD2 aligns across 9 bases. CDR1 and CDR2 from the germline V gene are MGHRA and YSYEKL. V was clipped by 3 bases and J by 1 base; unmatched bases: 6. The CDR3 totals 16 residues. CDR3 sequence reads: CASSHLAGPIQETQYF. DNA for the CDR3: TGCGCCAGCAGCCACCTAGCGGGACCCATCCAAGAGACCCAGTACTTC.

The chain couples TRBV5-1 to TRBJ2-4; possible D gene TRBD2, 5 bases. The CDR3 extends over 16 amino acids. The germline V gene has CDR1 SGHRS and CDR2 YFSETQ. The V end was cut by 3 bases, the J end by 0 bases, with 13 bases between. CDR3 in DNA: TGCGCCAGCAGCTCCGATAGCGTATTAGCCAAAAACATTCAGTACTTC. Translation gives CASSSDSVLAKNIQYF.

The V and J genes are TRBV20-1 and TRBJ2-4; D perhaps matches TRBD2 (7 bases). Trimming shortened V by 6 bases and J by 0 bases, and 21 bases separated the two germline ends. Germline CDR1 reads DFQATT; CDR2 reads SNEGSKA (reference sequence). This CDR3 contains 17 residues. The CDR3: CSAAAGRGQLAKNIQYF. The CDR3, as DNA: TGCAGTGCAGCAGCGGGAAGGGGACAACTAGCCAAAAACATTCAGTACTTC.

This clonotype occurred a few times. The CDR3, as DNA: TGTGCCAGCAGCTTAGCCCTGGTGAGCGGGAGAGGAGGAGATACGCAGTATTTT. Amino acid sequence: CASSLALVSGRGGDTQYF. This chain joins TRBV7-2 and TRBJ2-3, with TRBD2 matching 8 bases. The junction had 13 bases not matched to a gene; V was cut back by 0 bases and J by 5 bases. Germline CDR1 reads SGHTA; CDR2 reads FQGNSA. This CDR3 has 18 amino acids.